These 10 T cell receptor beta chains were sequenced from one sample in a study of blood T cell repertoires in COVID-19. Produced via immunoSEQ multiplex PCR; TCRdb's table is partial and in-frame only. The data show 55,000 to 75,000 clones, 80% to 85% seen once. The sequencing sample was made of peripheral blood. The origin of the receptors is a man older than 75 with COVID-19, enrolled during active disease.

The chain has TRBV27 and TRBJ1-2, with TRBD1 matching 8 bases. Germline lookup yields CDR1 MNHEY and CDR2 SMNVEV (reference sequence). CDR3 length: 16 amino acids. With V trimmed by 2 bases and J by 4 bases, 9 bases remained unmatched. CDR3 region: CASSLRGQAGTYGYTF. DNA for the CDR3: TGTGCCAGCAGTTTACGGGGACAGGCAGGGACCTATGGCTACACCTTC.

The CDR3 DNA follows: TGTGCCAGCAGCCAACTAGCGGGAGCCTTCGAGCAGTACGTC. Its translation: CASSQLAGAFEQYV. The genes are TRBV5-8 and TRBJ2-7; 11 bases line up with TRBD2. CDR1 is SGHTS and CDR2 is YDEGEE in the germline V gene. The V segment lost 4 bases and the J segment 6 bases; nucleotides outside the gene matches: 6. The CDR3 is 14 residues long.

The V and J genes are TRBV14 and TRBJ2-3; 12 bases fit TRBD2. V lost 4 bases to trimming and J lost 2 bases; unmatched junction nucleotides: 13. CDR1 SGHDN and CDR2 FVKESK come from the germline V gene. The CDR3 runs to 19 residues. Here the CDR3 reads CASSLGLAGAGRYTDTQYF. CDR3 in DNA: TGTGCCAGCAGCCTGGGACTAGCGGGCGCTGGGAGATACACAGATACGCAGTATTTT.

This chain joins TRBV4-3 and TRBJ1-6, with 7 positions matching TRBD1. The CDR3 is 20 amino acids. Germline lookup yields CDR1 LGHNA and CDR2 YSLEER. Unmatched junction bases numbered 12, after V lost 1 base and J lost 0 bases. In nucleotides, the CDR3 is TGCGCCAGCAGCCAAGGGTACCGGGACAGCGCCTTCTCCTATAATTCACCCCTCCACTTT. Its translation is CASSQGYRDSAFSYNSPLHF.

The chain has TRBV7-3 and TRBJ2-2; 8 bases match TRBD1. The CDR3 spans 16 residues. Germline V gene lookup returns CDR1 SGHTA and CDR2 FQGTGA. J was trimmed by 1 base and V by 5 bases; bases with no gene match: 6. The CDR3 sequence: CASSLLGTGNTGELFF. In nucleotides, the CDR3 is TGTGCCAGCAGCCTATTGGGGACAGGGAACACCGGGGAGCTGTTTTTT.

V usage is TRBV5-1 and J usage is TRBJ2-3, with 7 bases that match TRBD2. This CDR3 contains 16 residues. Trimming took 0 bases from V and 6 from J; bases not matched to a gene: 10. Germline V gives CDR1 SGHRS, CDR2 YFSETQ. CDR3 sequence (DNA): TGCGCCAGCAGCTTGGCCGGGGAGGGACCCGCGGATACGCAGTATTTT. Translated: CASSLAGEGPADTQYF.

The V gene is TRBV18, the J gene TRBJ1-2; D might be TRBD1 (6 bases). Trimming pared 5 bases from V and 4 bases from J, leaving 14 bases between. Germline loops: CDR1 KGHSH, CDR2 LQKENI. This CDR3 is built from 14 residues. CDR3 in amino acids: CASSKNGQLYGYTF. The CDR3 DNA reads TGTGCCAGCTCAAAAAACGGACAGCTCTATGGCTACACCTTC.

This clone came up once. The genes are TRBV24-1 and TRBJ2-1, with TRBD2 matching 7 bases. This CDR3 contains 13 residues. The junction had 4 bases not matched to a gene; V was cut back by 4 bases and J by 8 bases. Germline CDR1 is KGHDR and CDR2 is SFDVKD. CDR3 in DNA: TGTGCCACCAGTGAGGGGGGGATCGATGAGCAGTTCTTC. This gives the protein CATSEGGIDEQFF.

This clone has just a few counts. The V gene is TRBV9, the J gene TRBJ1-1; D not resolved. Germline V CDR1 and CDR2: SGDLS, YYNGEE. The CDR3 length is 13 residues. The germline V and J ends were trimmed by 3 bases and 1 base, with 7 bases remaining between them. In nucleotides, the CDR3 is TGTGCCAGCAGCGCCTCGGGGAACACTGAAGCTTTCTTT. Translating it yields CASSASGNTEAFF.

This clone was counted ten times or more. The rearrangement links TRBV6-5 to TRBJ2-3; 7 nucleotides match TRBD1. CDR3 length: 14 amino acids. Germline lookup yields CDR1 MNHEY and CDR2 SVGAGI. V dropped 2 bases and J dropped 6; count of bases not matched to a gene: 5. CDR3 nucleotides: TGTGCCAGCAGTTACCAGACAGGGCCCGATACGCAGTATTTT. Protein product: CASSYQTGPDTQYF.